Here is one TCR beta chain with its context. The entry originates in a study of cytomegalovirus exposure and HLA in healthy donors. Study-level background: HLA-typed donors were the source of 86 million or so unique TCRs held in an early data release.

Primers included in the PCR were 60 Vbeta and 13 Jbeta primers. The table came from immunoSEQ multiplex PCR; TCRdb's copy has only in-frame clones and leaves some out. The data show 100,000 to 150,000 clones, over 70% seen once. Sequenced sample: PBMCs. This clonotype was sampled from a man aged 18 to 35 in good health and CMV-seropositive.

The CDR3 here is CASENGPNRGYGYTF. DNA for the CDR3: TGTGCCAGCGAAAATGGCCCAAACCGGGGCTATGGCTACACCTTC. J is TRBJ1-2 and V is TRBV30; D is ambiguous. Between the trimmed V and J ends, which lost 8 bases and 4 bases, there was a span of 23 bases. CDR3 length: 15 residues. Germline V CDR1 and CDR2: GTSNPN, SVGIG (reference sequence).